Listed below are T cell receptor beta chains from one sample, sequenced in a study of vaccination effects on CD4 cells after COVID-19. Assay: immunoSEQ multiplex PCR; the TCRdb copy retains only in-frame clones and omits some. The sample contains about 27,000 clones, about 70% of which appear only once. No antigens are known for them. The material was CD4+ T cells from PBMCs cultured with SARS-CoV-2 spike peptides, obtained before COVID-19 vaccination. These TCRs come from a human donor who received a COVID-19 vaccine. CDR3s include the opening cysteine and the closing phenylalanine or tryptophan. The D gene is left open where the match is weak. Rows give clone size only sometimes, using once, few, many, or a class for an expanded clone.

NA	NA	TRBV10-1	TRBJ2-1	TGCGCCAGCAGTGACCGGGAGAGAAACAATGAGCAGTTCTTC	CASSDRERNNEQFF
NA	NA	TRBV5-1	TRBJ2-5	TGCGCCAGCAGCTTTGCGGGGCAAGAGACCCAGTACTTC	CASSFAGQETQYF
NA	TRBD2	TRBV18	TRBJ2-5	TGTGCCAGCTCACCGGGGGGGCAAGAGACCCAGTACTTC	CASSPGGQETQYF
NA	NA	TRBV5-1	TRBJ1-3	TGCGCCAGCAGCTCCAACAGGGTCAGCTCTGGAAACACCATATATTTT	CASSSNRVSSGNTIYF
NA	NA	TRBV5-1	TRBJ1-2	TGCGCCAGCAGCTTGGGGACAACTAACTATGGCTACACCTTC	CASSLGTTNYGYTF
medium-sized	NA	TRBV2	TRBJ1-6	TGTGCCAGCAGTGAAGTCAGGGGATGGAATTCACCCCTCCACTTT	CASSEVRGWNSPLHF
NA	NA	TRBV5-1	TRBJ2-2	TGCGCCAGCAGGAGCCAGTCGAACACCGGGGAGCTGTTTTTT	CASRSQSNTGELFF
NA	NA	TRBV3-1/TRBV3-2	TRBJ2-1	TGTGCCAGCAGGAGATCCCGGCAGTTCTTC	CASRRSRQFF
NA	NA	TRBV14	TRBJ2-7	TGTGCCAGCAGCCAGGGGGGATCCGTCTACGAGCAGTACTTC	CASSQGGSVYEQYF
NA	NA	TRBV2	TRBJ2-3	TGTGCCAGCAGTGTTGACCGGATTAGCACAGATACGCAGTATTTT	CASSVDRISTDTQYF
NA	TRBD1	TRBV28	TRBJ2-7	TGTGCCAGCAGTCGAAGACAGGGGGCGGGAACCTACGAGCAGTACTTC	CASSRRQGAGTYEQYF
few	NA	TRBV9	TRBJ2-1	TGTGCCAGCAGCGTAAGGGGAGACAGCTACAATGAGCAGTTCTTC	CASSVRGDSYNEQFF
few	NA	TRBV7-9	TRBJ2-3	TGTGCCAGCAGCTTTAGGGATATCACAGATACGCAGTATTTT	CASSFRDITDTQYF
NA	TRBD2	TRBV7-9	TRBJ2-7	TGTGCCAGCAGTTACCCCCGGACTAGCTCCTACGAGCAGTACTTC	CASSYPRTSSYEQYF
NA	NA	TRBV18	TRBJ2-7	TGTGCCAGCTCACCAGGGACTGTAGGAGGACAGTACTTC	CASSPGTVGGQYF
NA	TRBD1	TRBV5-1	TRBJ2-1	TGCGCCAGCAGCTACGGACAGGGGTCCTACAATGAGCAGTTCTTC	CASSYGQGSYNEQFF
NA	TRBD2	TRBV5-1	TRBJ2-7	TGCGCCAGCAGCGGCGGACTAGCGGGAATGGGCGAGCAGTACTTC	CASSGGLAGMGEQYF
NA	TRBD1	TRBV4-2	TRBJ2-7	TGTGCCAGCAGCCAGGACAGGACAGGGAACGAGCAGTACTTC	CASSQDRTGNEQYF
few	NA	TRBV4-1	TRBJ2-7	TGCGCCAGCAGCCAAGAGTCACGATCCGAGCAGTACTTC	CASSQESRSEQYF
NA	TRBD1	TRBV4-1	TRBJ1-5	TGCGCCAGCAGCCAAGACCCTGTGACTGGGACAGGTCTACGGAATCAGCCCCAGCATTTT	CASSQDPVTGTGLRNQPQHF
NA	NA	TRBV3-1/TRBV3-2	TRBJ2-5	TGTGCCAGCAGCCGTATCGGGGGCCAAGAGACCCAGTACTTC	CASSRIGGQETQYF
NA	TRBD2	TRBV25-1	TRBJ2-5	TGTGCCAGCAGTGACGAGCGGGGGGGCCTCGGGGAGACCCAGTACTTC	CASSDERGGLGETQYF
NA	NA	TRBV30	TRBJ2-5	TGTGCCTGGAGTGTACCGGGCGTGGAGACCCAGTACTTC	CAWSVPGVETQYF
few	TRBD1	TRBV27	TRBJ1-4	TGTGCCAGCAGTCTGACCCAGGGGGTAATGAGTGAACTGTTTTTT	CASSLTQGVMSELFF
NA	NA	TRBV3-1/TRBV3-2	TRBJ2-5	TGTGCCAGCAGCCAAGATCAAGGACCACAAGAGACCCAGTACTTC	CASSQDQGPQETQYF
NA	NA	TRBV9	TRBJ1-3	TGTGCCAGCAGCGTAGTAGGTCCCGGAAACACCATATATTTT	CASSVVGPGNTIYF
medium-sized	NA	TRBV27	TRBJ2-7	TGTGCCAGCAAACCAAATGCGGTGGGCTCCTACGAGCAGTACTTC	CASKPNAVGSYEQYF
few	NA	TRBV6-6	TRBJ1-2	TGTGCCAGCAGTTACCCCGGACAGCCCGGTGGCTACACCTTC	CASSYPGQPGGYTF
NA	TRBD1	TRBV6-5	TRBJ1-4	TGTGCCAGCAGTTACCGGGACAGCAGGAATGAAAAACTGTTTTTT	CASSYRDSRNEKLFF
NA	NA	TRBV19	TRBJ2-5	TGTGCCAGTAGTTTAGGGACCAGGAGGCAAGAGACCCAGTACTTC	CASSLGTRRQETQYF
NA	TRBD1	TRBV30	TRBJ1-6	TGTGCCTGGAGTGGGGACAGCTATAATTCACCCCTCCACTTT	CAWSGDSYNSPLHF
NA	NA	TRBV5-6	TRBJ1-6	TGTGCCAGCAGCTTGTACGCGGGTTTCTCACCCCTCCACTTT	CASSLYAGFSPLHF
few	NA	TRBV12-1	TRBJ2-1	TGTGCCAGCAGCTGGCGCCTGACTAGCGGGACCTACAATGAGCAGTTCTTC	CASSWRLTSGTYNEQFF
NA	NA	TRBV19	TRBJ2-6	TGTGCCAGTAGCAAACCCCCCAAGGGGTTTTTCTCTGGGGCCAACGTCCTGACTTTC	CASSKPPKGFFSGANVLTF
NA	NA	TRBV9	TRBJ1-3	TGTGCCAGCAGCGTGGGAGGTAGCTCTGGAAACACCATATATTTT	CASSVGGSSGNTIYF
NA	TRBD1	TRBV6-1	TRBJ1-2	TGTGCCAGCAGTGAATTCAAGGGGGCAGGAGGCTACACCTTC	CASSEFKGAGGYTF
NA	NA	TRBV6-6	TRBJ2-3	TGTGCCAGCAGGGGAGGCGGCACAGATACGCAGTATTTT	CASRGGGTDTQYF
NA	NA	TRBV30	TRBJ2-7	TGTGCCTGGAGTGTAGGGCCAGGGATCCCCGAGCAGTACTTC	CAWSVGPGIPEQYF
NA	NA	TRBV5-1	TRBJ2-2	TGCGCCAGCAACTGGGTAGCGGCGAACACCGGGGAGCTGTTTTTT	CASNWVAANTGELFF
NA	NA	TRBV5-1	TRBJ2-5	TGCGCCAGCAGCTTCGGGTCAAGATACGAGACCCAGTACTTC	CASSFGSRYETQYF
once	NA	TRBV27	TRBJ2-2	TGTGCCAGCAGTACCCCCGGGGTCGGGGAGCTGTTTTTT	CASSTPGVGELFF
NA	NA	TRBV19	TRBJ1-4	TGTGCCAGTATGGGGGGCGTAAGAGTTGGAATCGAAAAACTGTTTTTT	CASMGGVRVGIEKLFF
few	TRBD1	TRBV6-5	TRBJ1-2	TGTGCCAGCAGGGCGACAGGGGGCGCCGGCGGCTACACCTTC	CASRATGGAGGYTF
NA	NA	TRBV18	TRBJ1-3	TGTGCCAGCTCACCACCTTCAACCCAGGGGATAGGTGGAAACACCATATATTTT	CASSPPSTQGIGGNTIYF
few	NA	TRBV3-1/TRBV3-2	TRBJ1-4	TGTGCCAGCTCTGTGGCCGGGGTAAGAGAAAAACTGTTTTTT	CASSVAGVREKLFF